Included here is one TCR beta chain sequence, with context. The data originate from a study of control samples from healthy donors and cancer patients. Germline V gene sequence: CDR1 SQVTM, CDR2 ANQGSEA. This CDR3 contains 12 residues. V gave up 4 bases and J gave up 5 bases, with 11 bases separating them. The data were produced by immunoSEQ multiplex PCR, yet TCRdb's version contains in-frame clones alone and is incomplete. The table records 90,000 to 150,000 clones, 85% to 90% of them present only once. The source material was blood. This receptor was taken from a man younger than 40 in good health. The chain carries TRBV29-1 and TRBJ1-2, with D hard to call. The CDR3 region has the DNA TGCAGCGTTGGGACGGCGGATTATGGCTACACCTTC. The encoded protein is CSVGTADYGYTF.